This T cell receptor beta chain was observed in a study of blood T cell repertoires in COVID-19. In the study overall: Researchers got acute and convalescent COVID-19 samples from the United States, Italy and Spain. From T cells, B-cell-depleted T cells, or PBMCs came the material, which was cDNA or gDNA.

CDR1 is LGHDT, CDR2 YNNKEL, per germline (reference sequence). V lost 4 bases and J 4 bases, leaving 10 bases between the germline ends. The CDR3 is 14 residues long. Original analysis: By means of reference gene primer amplification, nucleated cell counts were estimated. TCRdb's copy holds only in-frame clones and misses some; the assay was immunoSEQ multiplex PCR. The DNA was the basis for D and trimming; V, J and clone size are from that table. The sample has about 33,000 clones; about 88% are singletons. The clonotype was recovered from a human donor in a cohort sampled during active COVID-19. The sequenced sample was peripheral blood. The chain recombines TRBV3-1 (or the pseudogene TRBV3-2) with TRBJ2-2, with a weak D call TRBD1 (5 bases). CDR3 in amino acids: CASSPQGFTGELFF. The CDR3, as DNA: TGTGCCAGCAGCCCCCAGGGTTTCACCGGGGAGCTGTTTTTT.